This TCR beta chain was captured by sequencing in a study of regulatory T cells in long-lasting Graves disease. TCR beta libraries were built with iRepertoire HTBI primers and Arm-PCR of CDR3 regions. Each CDR3 protein gets one entry after TCRdb re-called the multiplex PCR reads with MiXCR. This table has 350,000 to 550,000 distinct CDR3 sequences, about a sixth appearing once. The time point here: newly diagnosed GD, antithyroid drugs for less than 3 months. From RNA extracted from PBMCs, the TCR library was made. This clonotype was recorded a few times. These data were also reused for a study on T cells in Graves' hyperthyroidism and ophthalmopathy. This second study notes: Graves' hyperthyroidism showing no ophthalmopathy progression within 18 months was considered stable.

This TCR was recovered from a woman between 18 and 29 years old with Graves disease. The sample was peripheral blood mononuclear cells (PBMCs), taken at new diagnosis, from a patient treated with antithyroid drugs.

This chain's CDR3 is CASSLFPLAAYEQYF. The CDR3 DNA reads as TGCGCCAGCAGCTTGTTTCCCCTAGCGGCCTACGAGCAGTACTTC. The chain couples TRBV5-1 to TRBJ2-7; TRBD2 matches 7 bases. The ends lost 1 base at V and 2 bases at J; junction bases unmatched: 6. CDR3 length: 15 residues. In germline, CDR1 is SGHRS, CDR2 YFSETQ. Combining the CDR3 with reference TRBV5-1 and TRBJ2-7 gives the whole variable domain KAGVTQTPRYLIKTRGQQVTLSCSPISGHRSVSWYQQTPGQGLQFLFEYFSETQRNKGNFPGRFSGRQFSNSRSEMNVSTLELGDSALYLCASSLFPLAAYEQYFGPGTRLTVT.